The 18 T cell receptor beta chains listed next were all sequenced from one sample in a study of blood T cell repertoires in COVID-19 (TCRdb year 2020). Library generation was performed with the immunoSEQ multiplex PCR assay. Drawn from immuneACCESS, this table holds only the in-frame rearrangements with V and J called that TCRdb kept. Clones are partly lost; checked studies trace under half to an unresolved V gene and leave the rest unexplained. This sample holds around 150,000 clones; about 90% were observed only once. Clones ranked in the top ten supply nearly 5% of the sample. The sample was peripheral blood. These receptors were taken from a man under 40 with COVID-19, enrolled during active disease.

The rearrangement uses TRBV30 and TRBJ1-2; the match to TRBD1 covers 12 bases. The CDR3 has 16 residues. The germline V gene has CDR1 GTSNPN and CDR2 SVGIG (reference sequence). V shed 4 bases and J 5 bases; nucleotides not matched to a gene: 11. The CDR3 coding sequence is TGTGCCTGGACCCTAAGAGGGGACAGGGGGCAATATGGCTACACCTTC. Residues: CAWTLRGDRGQYGYTF.

The CDR3 DNA follows: TGTGCCAGCAGGTTAAACATGAACACTGAAGCTTTCTTT. Encoded protein: CASRLNMNTEAFF. The chain recombines TRBV7-8 with TRBJ1-1; D call uncertain. CDR3 length: 13 residues. The germline gives CDR1 SGHVS, CDR2 FQNEAQ. The V end was cut by 6 bases, the J end by 0 bases, with 8 bases between. Complete variable domain (other parts from reference TRBV7-8 and TRBJ1-1): GAGVSQSPRYKVAKRGQDVALRCDPISGHVSLFWYQQALGQGPEFLTYFQNEAQLDKSGLPSDRFFAERPEGSVSTLKIQRTQQEDSAVYLCASRLNMNTEAFFGQGTRLTVV.

The chain carries TRBV19 and TRBJ1-3; no clear D. V lost 11 bases and J 7 bases, leaving 15 bases between the germline ends. The CDR3 loop spans 12 amino acids. Germline loops: CDR1 LNHDA, CDR2 SQIVND (reference sequence). The CDR3 nucleotides read TGTGCCTGCCGTGAGGGATGGAACACCATATATTTT. It is translated as CACREGWNTIYF.

This clone showed up just once. The rearrangement joins TRBV28 to TRBJ2-7, with 9 bases fitting TRBD2. Losses at the gene ends were 3 bases for V and 3 bases for J; bases not matched to a gene: 9. The CDR3 runs to 16 residues. Per germline, CDR1 MDHEN and CDR2 SYDVKM. The CDR3 loop is CASSFIVSGSIYEQYF. In nucleotides, the CDR3 is TGTGCCAGCAGTTTTATTGTTAGCGGGAGTATCTACGAGCAGTACTTC. Supplemented by reference TRBV28 and TRBJ2-7, the full variable domain reads DVKVTQSSRYLVKRTGEKVFLECVQDMDHENMFWYRQDPGLGLRLIYFSYDVKMKEKGDIPEGYSVSREKKERFSLILESASTNQTSMYLCASSFIVSGSIYEQYFGPGTRLTVT.

The rearrangement joins TRBV9 to TRBJ2-3; no clear D gene. Germline lookup yields CDR1 SGDLS and CDR2 YYNGEE. The V end was cut by 0 bases, the J end by 3 bases, with 8 bases between. There are 14 residues in the CDR3. In nucleotides, the CDR3 is TGTGCCAGCAGCGTAGTTGGGCAGACAGATACGCAGTATTTT. Its protein product is CASSVVGQTDTQYF.

This chain connects TRBV4-3 to TRBJ1-1; D unresolved. The CDR3 has 16 residues. V was clipped by 1 base and J by 5 bases, with 17 bases between them. Germline assignment: CDR1 LGHNA and CDR2 YSLEER. The CDR3 DNA follows: TGCGCCAGCAGCCAAGGGGTGGACCTGCGGGAGACTGAAGCTTTCTTT. Translating gives CASSQGVDLRETEAFF.

The rearrangement joins TRBV7-9 to TRBJ2-5; 9 nucleotides line up with TRBD2. The CDR3 is made up of 16 amino acids. CDR1 and CDR2 (germline): SEHNR, FQNEAQ (reference sequence). V was pared by 6 bases and J by 5 bases, with 13 bases of the junction left unmatched. The CDR3, as DNA: TGTGCCAGCAGAACCCCCGGCGGGGGGGCCGAGGAGACCCAGTACTTC. It encodes CASRTPGGGAEETQYF.

In its sample, this clone was seen once. CDR3 in amino acids: CASSQENTGELFF. DNA for the CDR3: TGTGCCAGCAGCCAGGAGAACACCGGGGAGCTGTTTTTT. The V call is TRBV11-2, the J call TRBJ2-2; D remains unclear. The germline gives CDR1 SGHAT, CDR2 FQNNGV. The CDR3 has 13 residues. V dropped 5 bases and J dropped 1 base, with 5 bases sitting between them. Together with reference TRBV11-2 and TRBJ2-2, the CDR3 gives the full variable domain: EAGVAQSPRYKIIEKRQSVAFWCNPISGHATLYWYQQILGQGPKLLIQFQNNGVVDDSQLPKDRFSAERLKGVDSTLKIQPAKLEDSAVYLCASSQENTGELFFGEGSRLTVL.

The chain links TRBV4-1 to TRBJ1-2; D is undetermined. V was cut by 0 bases and J by 4 bases, with 9 bases left in between. The CDR3 totals 14 residues. Germline lookup yields CDR1 MGHRA and CDR2 YSYEKL. As DNA, the CDR3 is TGCGCCAGCAGCCAAGATCAGGAGGTCTATGGCTACACCTTC. This codes for CASSQDQEVYGYTF.

This clone was seen a single time. The rearrangement links TRBV29-1 to TRBJ2-1; 9 nucleotides agree with TRBD2. Trimming cost V 3 bases and J 7 bases; bases outside gene matches: 4. Germline CDR1 reads SQVTM; CDR2 reads ANQGSEA. The CDR3 runs to 13 residues. This CDR3 reads CSVDSSGVNEQFF. The CDR3 region has the DNA TGCAGCGTTGACTCTAGCGGGGTTAATGAGCAGTTCTTC.

The chain is built from TRBV19 and TRBJ1-1, with 7 bases matching TRBD1. The CDR3 is 12 amino acids. Germline V gene lookup returns CDR1 LNHDA and CDR2 SQIVND (reference sequence). V trimming: 9 bases; J trimming: 7 bases; junction bases outside the gene matches: 8. The CDR3 loop is CASSGTDLEAFF. The DNA for the CDR3 is TGTGCCAGCTCCGGGACAGATCTTGAAGCTTTCTTT. The entire variable domain, with the rest obtained from reference TRBV19 and TRBJ1-1, is as follows: DGGITQSPKYLFRKEGQNVTLSCEQNLNHDAMYWYRQDPGQGLRLIYYSQIVNDFQKGDIAEGYSVSREKKESFPLTVTSAQKNPTAFYLCASSGTDLEAFFGQGTRLTVV.

CDR3 coding DNA: TGCAGCGTTGAGGAAGGCGGGATCAGCTCCTACGAGCAGTACTTC. Translated: CSVEEGGISSYEQYF. The rearrangement links TRBV29-1 to TRBJ2-7, with D possibly being TRBD2 (6 bases). Germline-derived CDR1 and CDR2 are SQVTM and ANQGSEA. The CDR3 length is 15 residues. With 3 bases removed from V and 0 bases from J, the gap between germline ends came to 15 bases.

The chain joins TRBV28 to TRBJ2-2; 8 bases match TRBD2. The CDR3 sequence is 15 residues long. V lost 3 bases and J lost 6; bases outside the gene matches: 6. CDR1 is MDHEN and CDR2 is SYDVKM in the germline V gene. The CDR3 DNA sequence: TGTGCCAGCAGTTTTGTCCGGGAGGGCCCCGGGGAGCTGTTTTTT. Residues: CASSFVREGPGELFF.

The rearrangement uses TRBV7-2 and TRBJ2-7; D is possibly TRBD1 (6 bases). CDR3 length: 15 amino acids. Trimming removed 0 bases from V and 1 base from J, with 10 bases in between. In germline, CDR1 is SGHTA, CDR2 FQGNSA. CDR3 DNA: TGTGCCAGCAGCTTAGCGTCACAGGGATCCTACGAGCAGTACTTC. Protein product: CASSLASQGSYEQYF.

This chain uses TRBV27 with TRBJ2-3, with TRBD1 matching 7 bases. The ends lost 3 bases at V and 8 bases at J; junction bases unmatched: 11. Germline loops: CDR1 MNHEY, CDR2 SMNVEV (reference sequence). This CDR3 has 15 residues. The CDR3 DNA follows: TGTGCCAGCAGTTTGCTTGGGACAGATCTTAGTACGCAGTATTTT. Amino acids: CASSLLGTDLSTQYF.

This sequence joins TRBV3-1 (or the pseudogene TRBV3-2) and TRBJ2-7; TRBD1 matches 7 bases. Losses at the gene ends were 0 bases for V and 2 bases for J; bases not matched to a gene: 7. This CDR3 is 16 amino acids long. Germline V gives CDR1 LGHDT, CDR2 YNNKEL (reference sequence). CDR3 sequence reads: CASSQETGTVTYEQYF. CDR3 coding DNA: TGTGCCAGCAGCCAAGAGACTGGGACAGTCACCTACGAGCAGTACTTC.

This sequence joins TRBV2 and TRBJ2-7, with TRBD1 matching over 11 bases. The J segment lost 5 bases and the V segment lost 11 bases, leaving 2 bases of the junction unmatched. This CDR3 is built from 11 residues. Germline V gene lookup returns CDR1 SNHLY and CDR2 FYNNEI. DNA for the CDR3: TGTGCCGGGGGACAGGGGGACGAGCAGTACTTC. The encoded protein is CAGGQGDEQYF.

The chain combines TRBV10-3 with TRBJ2-5; D perhaps matches TRBD1 (6 bases). Germline V gene data show CDR1 as ENHRY and CDR2 as SYGVKD. Trimming shortened V by 0 bases and J by 7 bases, and 9 bases separated the two germline ends. The CDR3 runs 13 residues. The CDR3 region has the DNA TGTGCCATCAGTGAGTCGACGACAGGGACCCAGTACTTC. Amino acid sequence: CAISESTTGTQYF.